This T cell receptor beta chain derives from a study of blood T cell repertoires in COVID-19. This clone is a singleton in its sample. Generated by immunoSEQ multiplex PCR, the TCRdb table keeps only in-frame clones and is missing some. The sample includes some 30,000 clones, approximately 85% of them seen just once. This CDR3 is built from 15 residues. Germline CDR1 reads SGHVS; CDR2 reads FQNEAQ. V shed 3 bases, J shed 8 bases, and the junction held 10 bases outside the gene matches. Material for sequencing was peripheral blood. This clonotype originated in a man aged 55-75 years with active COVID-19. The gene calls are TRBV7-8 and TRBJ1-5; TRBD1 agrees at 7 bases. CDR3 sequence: CASSLTGLDIKPQHF. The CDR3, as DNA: TGTGCCAGCAGCTTGACAGGGCTTGACATCAAGCCCCAGCATTTT.